Following are 14 T cell receptor beta chains from one sample sequenced in a study of a mutant IDH1 vaccine in newly diagnosed glioma. These TCRs' antigens remain unknown. Time point in this sample: week 11, during vaccination. The content of each vaccine dose was 300 ug of mutant IDH1 20-mer peptide, and topical imiquimod accompanied it. Measured with immunoSEQ multiplex PCR; TCRdb has only the in-frame clones, and not every one. Among 110,000 or so clones listed, 90% were seen once. This specimen consisted of PBMCs, obtained from a glioma patient whose treatment included an IDH1 peptide vaccine. These TCRs come from a woman aged 45-59 years with glioma.

This sequence joins TRBV4-1 and TRBJ2-1; tentatively, D is TRBD2 (5 bases). The germline gives CDR1 MGHRA, CDR2 YSYEKL. The germline V and J ends were trimmed by 2 bases and 6 bases, with 17 bases remaining between them. The CDR3 length is 16 residues. As DNA, the CDR3 is TGCGCCAGCAGCCAAAAGGGAGATACTAGATCCAATGAGCAGTTCTTC. It yields the protein CASSQKGDTRSNEQFF.

The chain uses TRBV30 and TRBJ2-1; D uncertain. Germline CDR1 is GTSNPN and CDR2 is SVGIG (reference sequence). The CDR3 loop spans 12 amino acids. CDR3 region: CGAAESYNEQFF. CDR3 in DNA: TGTGGGGCGGCGGAATCCTACAATGAGCAGTTCTTC.

The chain employs TRBV7-2 and TRBJ2-3; the D gene is possibly TRBD2 (6 bases). The ends were cut back, 8 bases at V and 3 bases at J, with 21 bases in the middle. Germline V CDR1 and CDR2: SGHTA, FQGNSA. The CDR3 runs to 16 residues. The CDR3 DNA reads as TGTGCCAGCCATCCGGCGGGATACCCCCTGACAGATACGCAGTATTTT. Residues: CASHPAGYPLTDTQYF.

This clone appeared once. V and J are TRBV11-2 and TRBJ1-1; no firm D call. Trimming removed 6 bases from V and 8 bases from J, with 10 bases in between. Germline V gene sequence: CDR1 SGHAT, CDR2 FQNNGV. The CDR3 has 11 residues. The CDR3 nucleotides are TGTGCCAGCAGTGACGGCGGCGAAGCTTTCTTT. Translated, it gives CASSDGGEAFF.

The chain has TRBV11-2 and TRBJ2-1, with D unresolved. Trimming took off 4 bases at V and 0 bases at J, with 13 bases between the two ends. This CDR3 region has 16 residues. The germline V gene has CDR1 SGHAT and CDR2 FQNNGV. The CDR3 region has the DNA TGTGCCAGCAGCTCCGGGCCGCCCTACTCCTACAATGAGCAGTTCTTC. The encoded protein is CASSSGPPYSYNEQFF. Combining the CDR3 with reference TRBV11-2 and TRBJ2-1 gives the whole variable domain EAGVAQSPRYKIIEKRQSVAFWCNPISGHATLYWYQQILGQGPKLLIQFQNNGVVDDSQLPKDRFSAERLKGVDSTLKIQPAKLEDSAVYLCASSSGPPYSYNEQFFGPGTRLTVL.

The chain uses TRBV6-6 and TRBJ2-7; TRBD2 agrees at 7 bases. This CDR3 has 15 amino acids. The V and J ends lost 0 bases and 2 bases, in that order; junction bases with no gene match: 4. Germline V CDR1 and CDR2: MNHNY, SVGAGI (reference sequence). The CDR3 bases are TGTGCCAGCAGTTACTCGGGGGGGATTCCCTACGAGCAGTACTTC. Translated, it gives CASSYSGGIPYEQYF.

The V and J genes are TRBV27 and TRBJ1-4; a possible D gene is TRBD1 (6 bases). The length of the CDR3 is 14 residues. Germline CDR1 and CDR2: MNHEY and SMNVEV (reference sequence). Trimming took 2 bases from V and 6 from J, leaving 10 bases between them. CDR3 in amino acids: CASSLMGADEKLFF. CDR3 sequence (DNA): TGTGCCAGCAGTTTAATGGGGGCTGATGAAAAACTGTTTTTT. The whole variable domain, remainder taken from reference TRBV27 and TRBJ1-4, is EAQVTQNPRYLITVTGKKLTVTCSQNMNHEYMSWYRQDPGLGLRQIYYSMNVEVTDKGDVPEGYKVSRKEKRNFPLILESPSPNQTSLYFCASSLMGADEKLFFGSGTQLSVL.

The chain joins TRBV5-1 to TRBJ2-1, with no clear D. The CDR3 is 14 residues long. Trimming shortened V by 0 bases and J by 9 bases, and 13 bases separated the two germline ends. CDR1 is SGHRS and CDR2 is YFSETQ in the germline V gene. For the CDR3, the DNA is TGCGCCAGCAGCTTGGATGTAGGCGTAGGTGAGCAGTTCTTC. It translates to CASSLDVGVGEQFF.

The V call is TRBV27, the J call TRBJ2-3; 11 bases are shared with TRBD1. The CDR3 is 15 amino acids. The V gene's germline CDR1 is MNHEY and CDR2 SMNVEV (reference sequence). V was pared by 6 bases and J by 6 bases, with 8 bases of the junction left unmatched. CDR3 nucleotides: TGTGCCAGCAGACGGACAGGGGGCCTGACGGATACGCAGTATTTT. This gives the protein CASRRTGGLTDTQYF.

On this clone itself: Sequence at one end of the junction differs from germline and may be a read error. The CDR3 coding sequence is TGTGCCATCAGCGGCAGCACAGATACGCAGTATTTT. This translates into CAISGSTDTQYF. The chain is built from TRBV7-9 and TRBJ2-3; weak D call: TRBD2 (5 bases). The CDR3 loop spans 12 amino acids. CDR1 and CDR2 from the germline V gene are SEHNR and FQNEAQ (reference sequence).

J is TRBJ1-2 and V is TRBV27, with TRBD1 as a possible D gene (5 bases). Germline V CDR1 and CDR2: MNHEY, SMNVEV (reference sequence). The CDR3 is made up of 14 amino acids. V was pared by 2 bases and J by 4 bases, with 11 bases between. CDR3 protein: CASSLLGGGYGYTF. The CDR3 nucleotides read TGTGCCAGCAGTTTACTGGGTGGGGGCTATGGCTACACCTTC.

J is TRBJ1-4 and V is TRBV27; tentative D call: TRBD1 (6 bases). V dropped 6 bases and J dropped 7 bases, with 15 bases sitting between them. CDR1 is MNHEY and CDR2 is SMNVEV in the germline V gene (reference sequence). The CDR3 is 14 residues long. CDR3 region: CASRTGFSSEKLFF. The CDR3 DNA follows: TGTGCCAGCAGGACAGGCTTTTCTTCTGAAAAACTGTTTTTT. Filled out from reference TRBV27 and TRBJ1-4, the complete variable domain reads EAQVTQNPRYLITVTGKKLTVTCSQNMNHEYMSWYRQDPGLGLRQIYYSMNVEVTDKGDVPEGYKVSRKEKRNFPLILESPSPNQTSLYFCASRTGFSSEKLFFGSGTQLSVL.

The V and J genes are TRBV30 and TRBJ1-4, with D maybe TRBD1 (5 bases). The germline V gene encodes CDR1 GTSNPN and CDR2 SVGIG (reference sequence). The CDR3 contains 14 residues. V shed 8 bases and J shed 5 bases, with 18 bases lying between them. CDR3 amino acids: CARSLGRQNEKLFF. The CDR3 DNA follows: TGTGCCCGATCCCTGGGACGCCAGAATGAAAAACTGTTTTTT.

Comment on this clone: This specimen includes other DNA sequences encoding the same CDR3. The V call is TRBV25-1, the J call TRBJ1-2, with 8 nucleotides matching TRBD1. Germline V gene data show CDR1 as MGHDK and CDR2 as SYGVNS. There are 15 residues in the CDR3. Losses at the gene ends were 3 bases for V and 7 bases for J; bases not matched to a gene: 10. The CDR3 is CASSDLDRESAGYTF. In DNA, the CDR3 is TGTGCCAGCAGTGATCTGGACAGGGAATCGGCTGGCTACACCTTC.